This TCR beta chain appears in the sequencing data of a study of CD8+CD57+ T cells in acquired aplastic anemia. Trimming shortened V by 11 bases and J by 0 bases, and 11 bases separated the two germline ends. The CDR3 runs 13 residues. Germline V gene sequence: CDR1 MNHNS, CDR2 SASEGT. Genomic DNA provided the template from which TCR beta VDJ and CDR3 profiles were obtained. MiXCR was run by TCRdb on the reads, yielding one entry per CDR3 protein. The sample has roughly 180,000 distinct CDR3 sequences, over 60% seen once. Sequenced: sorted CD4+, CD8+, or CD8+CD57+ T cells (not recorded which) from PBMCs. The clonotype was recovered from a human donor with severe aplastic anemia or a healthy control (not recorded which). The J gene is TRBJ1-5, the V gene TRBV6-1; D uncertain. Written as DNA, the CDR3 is TGTGCCGCGAGGGAGTATAGCAATCAGCCCCAGCATTTT. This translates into CAAREYSNQPQHF.